Listed here are 11 T cell receptor beta chains from one sample, sequenced in a study of blood T cells in healthy people across ages. The use of a sample-barcoded 5' primer and a J-beta primer mix characterized a second PCR of about 7 to 12 cycles. TCRdb reprocessed the 5' RACE reads with MiXCR, giving one entry per CDR3 protein. The data hold some 700,000 distinct CDR3 sequences, with more than 40% observed a single time. Sequenced material: blood. The receptors here all came from a woman between 55 and 75 years old in good health.

This clonotype has ten or more counts. As DNA, the CDR3 is TGTGCCATCAGTGAGTCGTTTACGGGGGACACAGATACGCAGTATTTT. This translates into CAISESFTGDTDTQYF. The genes are TRBV10-3 and TRBJ2-3; a weak D match, TRBD2 (6 bases). The germline gives CDR1 ENHRY, CDR2 SYGVKD. This CDR3 has 16 amino acids. V gave up 0 bases and J gave up 2 bases, with 12 bases separating them.

This chain uses TRBV29-1 with TRBJ2-5, with D possibly matching TRBD2 (6 bases). This CDR3 region has 14 residues. Germline V gives CDR1 SQVTM, CDR2 ANQGSEA. Trimming pared 4 bases from V and 1 base from J, leaving 13 bases between. CDR3 amino acids: CSVGRGGVQETQYF. As DNA, the CDR3 is TGCAGCGTTGGAAGGGGCGGGGTCCAAGAGACCCAGTACTTC.

V is TRBV2 and J is TRBJ2-3; no clear D. Germline CDR1 and CDR2: SNHLY and FYNNEI. The CDR3 contains 16 residues. V was pared by 6 bases and J by 2 bases, with 18 bases between. CDR3 in DNA: TGTGCCAGCAGGGCCCTCCCCCTCTATTACACAGATACGCAGTATTTT. Its protein is CASRALPLYYTDTQYF.

This clonotype was detected only a few times. The chain has TRBV20-1 and TRBJ2-3, with D possibly being TRBD2 (5 bases). CDR1 is DFQATT and CDR2 is SNEGSKA in the germline V gene (reference sequence). There are 14 residues in the CDR3. Trimming left V 4 bases short and J 6 bases short, with 17 bases between. This CDR3 is CSAIEGSVGDTQYF. The CDR3 bases are TGCAGTGCTATTGAGGGATCGGTAGGGGATACGCAGTATTTT.

The genes are TRBV13 and TRBJ2-1; D may be TRBD1 (8 bases). V lost 2 bases and J lost 5, with 13 bases in between. CDR3 size: 15 residues. Germline V gene data show CDR1 as PRHDT and CDR2 as FYEKMQ (reference sequence). CDR3 sequence (DNA): TGTGCCAGCAGCTTAAGCGGGACAGGAAACAATGAGCAGTTCTTC. It specifies CASSLSGTGNNEQFF. The whole variable domain, filled in from reference TRBV13 and TRBJ2-1, reads AAGVIQSPRHLIKEKRETATLKCYPIPRHDTVYWYQQGPGQDPQFLISFYEKMQSDKGSIPDRFSAQQFSDYHSELNMSSLELGDSALYFCASSLSGTGNNEQFFGPGTRLTVL.

The chain has TRBV6-5 and TRBJ2-3; the match to TRBD1 covers 8 bases. The junction had 6 bases not matched to a gene; V was cut back by 3 bases and J by 4 bases. The CDR3 consists of 15 residues. Germline loops: CDR1 MNHEY, CDR2 SVGAGI. CDR3 sequence (DNA): TGTGCCAGCAGTTATTCGGACAGGGTGGCAGATACGCAGTATTTT. Amino acids: CASSYSDRVADTQYF.

This sequence joins TRBV28 and TRBJ2-1; a weak D match, TRBD2 (6 bases). The germline V gene has CDR1 MDHEN and CDR2 SYDVKM. CDR3 size: 15 residues. Trimming took 2 bases from V and 6 from J, leaving 14 bases between them. This CDR3 is CASSLGRDVGNEQFF. The DNA of the CDR3 is TGTGCCAGCAGTTTAGGGCGGGATGTAGGCAATGAGCAGTTCTTC. Filled out from reference TRBV28 and TRBJ2-1, the complete variable domain reads DVKVTQSSRYLVKRTGEKVFLECVQDMDHENMFWYRQDPGLGLRLIYFSYDVKMKEKGDIPEGYSVSREKKERFSLILESASTNQTSMYLCASSLGRDVGNEQFFGPGTRLTVL.

Concerning this clonotype: A much larger clone is a single base away; this may be a read error. V is TRBV4-1 and J is TRBJ1-4, with D possibly being TRBD1 (6 bases). CDR1 MGHRA and CDR2 YSYEKL come from the germline V gene. V lost 4 bases and J 8 bases, leaving 20 bases between the germline ends. The CDR3 covers 16 residues. The CDR3 DNA is TGCGCCAGCAGCCGAGAGATCAGGGGAAGTAGGGAAAAACTGTTTTTT. Its translation is CASSREIRGSREKLFF.

A word on this clonotype: This may be a read error, as it is one base from a much larger clone. This chain joins TRBV29-1 and TRBJ2-5; D possibly corresponds to TRBD2 (6 bases). The J call is uncertain, as TRBJ2-7 better fits the DNA end. The CDR3 consists of 13 residues. The germline V gene has CDR1 SQVTM and CDR2 ANQGSEA. Here the CDR3 DNA reads TGCAGCGCTGTTGGGGGAGGAGGGAGCGAGCAGTACTTC. As protein: CSAVGGGGSEQYF.

This clonotype was counted between two and nine times. This chain joins TRBV12-5 and TRBJ2-1, with D possibly matching TRBD1 (5 bases). This CDR3 is built from 15 residues. Germline lookup yields CDR1 LGHNT and CDR2 FRNRAP. V lost 6 bases and J 8 bases, leaving 20 bases between the germline ends. The CDR3 DNA reads TGTGCTAGTGGCCCCCAGGGCATGAGTATAGATGAGCAGTTCTTC. This sequence encodes CASGPQGMSIDEQFF.

This clonotype was seen repeatedly, ten times or more. The J gene is TRBJ1-6, the V gene TRBV27, with TRBD1 matching over 7 bases. CDR3 length: 16 amino acids. From germline, CDR1 is MNHEY and CDR2 SMNVEV (reference sequence). V gave up 6 bases and J gave up 12 bases; unmatched junction bases: 17. CDR3 region: CASRRRDSGVLGPLHF. CDR3 nucleotides: TGTGCCAGCAGGCGCCGGGACAGCGGGGTTCTCGGACCCCTCCACTTT.